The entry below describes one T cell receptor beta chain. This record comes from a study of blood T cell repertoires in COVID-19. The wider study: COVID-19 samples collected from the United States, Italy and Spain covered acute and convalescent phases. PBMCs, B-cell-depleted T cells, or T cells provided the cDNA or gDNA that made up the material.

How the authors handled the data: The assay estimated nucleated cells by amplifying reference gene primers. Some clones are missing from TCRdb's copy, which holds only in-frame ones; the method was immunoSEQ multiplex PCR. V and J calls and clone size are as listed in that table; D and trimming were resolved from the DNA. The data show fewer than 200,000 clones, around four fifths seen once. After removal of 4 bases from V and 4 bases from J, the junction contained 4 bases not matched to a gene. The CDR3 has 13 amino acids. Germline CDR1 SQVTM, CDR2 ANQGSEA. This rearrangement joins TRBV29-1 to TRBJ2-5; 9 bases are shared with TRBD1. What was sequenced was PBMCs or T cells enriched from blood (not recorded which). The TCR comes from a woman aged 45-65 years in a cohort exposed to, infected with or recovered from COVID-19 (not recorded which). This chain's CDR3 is CSVAQGASETQYF. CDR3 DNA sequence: TGCAGCGTTGCACAGGGGGCTTCAGAGACCCAGTACTTC. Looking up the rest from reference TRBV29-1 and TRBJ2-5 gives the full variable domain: SAVISQKPSRDICQRGTSLTIQCQVDSQVTMMFWYRQQPGQSLTLIATANQGSEATYESGFVIDKFPISRPNLTFSTLTVSNMSPEDSSIYLCSVAQGASETQYFGPGTRLLVL.